The 5 T cell receptor beta chains below all came from one sample that was sequenced in a study of T cells expressing NK-cell markers. TCRdb reanalyzed the 5' RACE reads and collapses them to one entry per CDR3 protein, without DNA. The clone table shows some 390,000 distinct CDR3 sequences, with the ten largest holding around 10%. Sequencing was performed on blood T cells: a sorted CD56 or NKG2C T cell subset, CD4+ or CD8+ T cells, or bulk PBMC T cells (not recorded which). The receptor source for this set is a woman between 50 and 59 years old in good health.

The chain is built from TRBV7-9 and TRBJ2-1; the D call from TCRdb, TRBD2, cannot be confirmed without DNA. The germline gives CDR1 SEHNR, CDR2 FQNEAQ (reference sequence). The CDR3 is 17 amino acids. This chain's CDR3 is CASSLTPAGIGGNEQFF.

This chain connects TRBV5-1 to TRBJ1-1; TCRdb gives TRBD1 as the D gene, but with no DNA this cannot be confirmed. CDR1 and CDR2 (germline): SGHRS, YFSETQ. This CDR3 region has 16 residues. The CDR3 spells CASSLDRGLGNTEAFF.

V is TRBV29-1 and J is TRBJ2-6. Germline values: CDR1 SQVTM, CDR2 ANQGSEA. This CDR3 is 14 amino acids long. CDR3 residues: CSVIGSSGANVLTF.

V gene TRBV12-5 combines with J gene TRBJ2-5. The CDR3 loop spans 15 amino acids. Germline CDR1 and CDR2: LGHNT and FRNRAP. This CDR3 is CASGLESWNQETQYF.

The V gene is TRBV12-3 or TRBV12-4, the J gene TRBJ2-4; TCRdb calls TRBD1, which cannot be checked without DNA. CDR3 size: 16 residues. The chain's CDR3 is CASRDSQEGAKNIQYF.